This T cell receptor beta chain was identified during a study of response to subunit inactivated influenza vaccine. Study findings and constraints: Each seasonal influenza vaccination, the authors suggested, recruits few new T cells.

This clonotype turned up a few times. Antigen specificity is unknown. TCRdb reprocessed the RT-PCR reads with MiXCR, giving one entry per CDR3 protein. The sample holds some 600,000 distinct CDR3 sequences; less than 15% are singletons and the top ten take about 7.4%. Specimen: PBMCs from blood, collected less than 15 days before vaccination. This TCR came from a man between 45 and 60 years old who received an inactivated influenza vaccine.

CDR3 bases: TGCGCCAGCAGCGGCCGGGACAGGGATAATTCACCCCTCCACTTT. Amino acids: CASSGRDRDNSPLHF. The J gene is TRBJ1-6, the V gene TRBV5-1, with TRBD1 identical over 9 bases. The CDR3 totals 15 residues. V was clipped by 4 bases and J by 5 bases; unmatched bases: 4. Germline V gives CDR1 SGHRS, CDR2 YFSETQ.